This record concerns one TCR beta chain sequence. These data belong to a study of T cell changes during pregnancy in multiple sclerosis. Produced via immunoSEQ multiplex PCR; TCRdb's table is partial and in-frame only. The sample has about 61,000 clones; approximately 90% are singletons. Here the sequenced sample was peripheral blood, taken in the first trimester of pregnancy. This TCR was sampled from a female donor in good health, enrolled as a control in a pregnancy study.

For the CDR3, the DNA is TGTGCCAGTAGTATGGATACCGGGAGGGAGAGAGAGGAGCAGTACTTC. It codes for CASSMDTGREREEQYF. V and J are TRBV19 and TRBJ2-7, with 8 bases identical to TRBD2. The CDR3 runs 16 residues. CDR1 is LNHDA and CDR2 is SQIVND in the germline V gene (reference sequence). The V gene end was trimmed by 3 bases and the J gene end by 7 bases; junction bases not matched to a gene: 14.